This TCR beta chain was captured by sequencing in a study of blood T cell repertoires in COVID-19. Study summary: Acute-phase and convalescent COVID-19 samples originated in the United States, Italy and Spain. PBMCs, B-cell-depleted T cells, or T cells were the source of the cDNA or gDNA that made up the material.

Original data processing: Estimated nucleated cell counts came from reference gene primer amplification. Profiling relied on immunoSEQ multiplex PCR, and the TCRdb table lists in-frame clones only, not all of them. V, J and clone size are taken as reported in that table, and D and trimming were inferred from the DNA itself. The table shows about 180,000 clones, with roughly 84% occurring only once. The CDR3 runs 15 residues. Germline V gene lookup returns CDR1 MNHEY and CDR2 SMNVEV (reference sequence). V was clipped by 0 bases and J by 5 bases; unmatched bases: 6. The source is a human donor in a cohort sampled during active COVID-19. The sequenced sample was peripheral blood. V usage is TRBV27 and J usage is TRBJ1-1, with 7 bases that match TRBD1. The CDR3 sequence is CASSLSTGASTEAFF. CDR3 sequence (DNA): TGTGCCAGCAGTTTATCAACAGGGGCGTCGACTGAAGCTTTCTTT.